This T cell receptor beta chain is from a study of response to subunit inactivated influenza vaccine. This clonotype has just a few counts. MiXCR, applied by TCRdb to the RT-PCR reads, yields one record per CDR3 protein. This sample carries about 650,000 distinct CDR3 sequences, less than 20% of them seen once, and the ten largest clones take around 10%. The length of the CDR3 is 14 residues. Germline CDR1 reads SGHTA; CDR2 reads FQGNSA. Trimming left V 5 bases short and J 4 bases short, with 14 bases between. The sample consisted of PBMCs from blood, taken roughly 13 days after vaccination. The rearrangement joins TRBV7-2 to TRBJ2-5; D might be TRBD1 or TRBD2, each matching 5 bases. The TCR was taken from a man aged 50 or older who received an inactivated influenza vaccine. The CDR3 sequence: CASSPTPGRETQYF. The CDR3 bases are TGTGCCAGCAGCCCCACCCCGGGGCGAGAGACCCAGTACTTC.